This record concerns one TCR beta chain sequence. Its target is not known. The run of the v3.0 immunoSEQ assay was at survey level. TCRdb keeps only in-frame clones here, not all; method: immunoSEQ multiplex PCR. The sample contains about 28,000 clones, 90% to 95% of which appear only once. The CDR3 is 13 amino acids. The germline V gene encodes CDR1 SGHRS and CDR2 YFSETQ. V was clipped by 5 bases and J by 7 bases; unmatched bases: 5. Going into DNA extraction, samples held 1-10 million cryopreserved PBMC. The data stem from a study of long-term antiretroviral therapy in people with HIV. Study conclusions and caveats: An increase in diversity followed ART, yet levels stayed below transplant donor controls.

The sequencing used unsorted PBMCs, collected 6 to 6.5 years after starting antiretroviral therapy. The chain couples TRBV5-1 to TRBJ1-4, with 7 bases fitting TRBD1. The source is a man under 40 with HIV. The CDR3 coding sequence is TGCGCCAGCAGTTCAGGGGGGTTTGAAAAACTGTTTTTT. Translating it yields CASSSGGFEKLFF. Drawing the rest from reference TRBV5-1 and TRBJ1-4, the complete variable domain is KAGVTQTPRYLIKTRGQQVTLSCSPISGHRSVSWYQQTPGQGLQFLFEYFSETQRNKGNFPGRFSGRQFSNSRSEMNVSTLELGDSALYLCASSSGGFEKLFFGSGTQLSVL.